This T cell receptor (beta chain) was retrieved from a study of shared clonotypes between healthy human individuals. Overall study results and limits: Larger estimated richness was generally seen in naive subsets than in memory subsets.

Deep-level running was used for the assay. Sequencing was performed with immunoSEQ multiplex PCR; in TCRdb, only in-frame clones are kept and a portion is missing. This sample has about 1 million clones, with more than 65% found just once. Concerning this clone: The antigen remains undetermined.

Looked up from germline, CDR1 is MGHRA and CDR2 is YSYEKL. Germline trimming cut 0 bases from V and 7 bases from J; bases unmatched to any gene: 5. The CDR3 contains 18 residues. Each donor was a Caucasian adult residing in Nashville, Tennessee. Source material: memory CD4+ T cells sorted from blood. This sample's subset: CD45RA-negative fraction. V usage is TRBV4-1 and J usage is TRBJ2-2; 16 bases are shared with TRBD2. The source is a man aged 18 to 29 in good health. For the CDR3, the DNA is TGCGCCAGCAGCCAAGAGGGACTAGCGGGAGGGGGGAGCGGGGAGCTGTTTTTT. Its protein is CASSQEGLAGGGSGELFF.